This T cell receptor beta chain was identified in a study of glioma-infiltrating T cells. The study, taken as a whole, reports: Gliomas, especially low-grade, showed above-expected tissue-blood divergence; non-neoplastic patients showed below. CDR3 overlap between tissue and blood was very small.

This clonotype was observed at least ten times. Its antigen is currently unknown. Amplification of TCR alpha and beta CDR3 regions from RNA used iRepertoire nested multiplex PCR. Input was roughly 95-450 ng of tissue mRNA or PBMC total RNA. TCRdb ran MiXCR on the multiplex PCR reads and lists one entry per CDR3 protein. This repertoire shows about 89,000 distinct CDR3 sequences, approximately 22% found once; its top ten account for roughly 6.7%. The CDR3 length is 13 residues. Germline values: CDR1 KGHSH, CDR2 LQKENI. The ends were cut back, 6 bases at V and 5 bases at J, with 11 bases in the middle. This rearrangement joins TRBV18 to TRBJ2-1, with D perhaps being TRBD1 or TRBD2 (5 bases each). The receptor's source is a human donor with low-grade glioma or glioblastoma, undergoing nonglioma brain surgery, or in good health (not recorded which). The sample comprised glioma tissue, nonneoplastic brain tissue, or PBMCs (not recorded which). Here the CDR3 DNA reads TGTGCCAGCTCCCCGGGACGGAACAATGAGCAGTTCTTC. Residues: CASSPGRNNEQFF.